The entry that follows covers one T cell receptor (beta chain) sequence. Treatment described: 15 to 20 received Ad26.COV2.S at low or high dose, single or two shots; about 5 received placebo; per-sample allocation not given. After the first vaccine or placebo injection, samples were drawn on day 63. Using immunoSEQ multiplex PCR, the repertoire was profiled, and TCRdb retains in-frame clones only, with some absent. In the table there are 350,000 to 450,000 clones, approximately 90% of which are singletons. This specimen comes from a study of Ad26.COV2.S vaccination and SARS-CoV-2 variants. Across the whole study: Participant was drawn from the COV1001 Ad26.COV2.S trial arm. Intramuscular Ad26.COV2.S doses were given once or twice, 56 days apart.

The CDR3 length is 16 residues. Germline CDR1 is SGDLS and CDR2 is YYNGEE. Deletions cut 0 bases from V and 3 bases from J, with 12 bases between. The material sequenced was peripheral blood, taken in a trial of Ad26.COV2.S vaccine versus placebo. The receptor was derived from a person between 18 and 65 years old who received the Ad26.COV2.S COVID-19 vaccine or a placebo. J is TRBJ2-2 and V is TRBV9; D might be TRBD1 (6 bases). CDR3 region: CASSVEAGEDTGELFF. The CDR3 DNA is TGTGCCAGCAGCGTAGAGGCAGGGGAAGACACCGGGGAGCTGTTTTTT.